This note documents a single TCR beta chain sequence. Its cognate antigen is unknown. This sample is drawn from a study of vaccination effects on CD4 cells after COVID-19. Measured with immunoSEQ multiplex PCR; TCRdb has only the in-frame clones, and not every one. Counted here are around 23,000 clones, around 69% occurring once; the ten biggest clones make up around 10%. This CDR3 contains 16 residues. The J segment lost 2 bases and the V segment lost 4 bases, leaving 6 bases of the junction unmatched. The germline V gene encodes CDR1 SGHNT and CDR2 YYREEE (reference sequence). ViraFEST expansion of antigen-specific CD4+ T cells with viral peptide pools preceded sequencing. Isolation of CD4+ T cells took place after 10 days of culture. Two doses of BNT162b2 or mRNA-1273 vaccine were administered to participants. Both day 3 and day 7 saw half the medium replaced with IL-2 medium.

The source is a human donor who received a COVID-19 vaccine. The material sequenced was CD4+ T cells from PBMCs cultured with HCoV-229E spike peptides, taken after COVID-19 vaccination. The V gene is TRBV5-4, the J gene TRBJ2-1; 10 bases fit TRBD1. The CDR3: CASSPPGTGAYNEQFF. CDR3 sequence (DNA): TGTGCCAGCAGCCCGCCAGGGACAGGGGCCTACAATGAGCAGTTCTTC.